This TCR beta chain was found in a study of T-cell memory formation after mild COVID-19. Study-wide context: Largely donor-specific TCR clusters were found.

Comments on this clonotype: The antigen is unknown.

Study observations and caveats: Pre-infection memory showed some responding clones, and this suggested that cross-reactive memory joined. While clones contracting from day 15 to 85 were balanced between CD4 and CD8, later expanders leaned CD4+.

Using its own MiXCR run on the 5' RACE reads, TCRdb lists one record per CDR3 protein. The sample records 190,000 or so distinct CDR3 sequences, about a fifth being singletons. This CDR3 comprises 13 residues. Unmatched junction bases numbered 3, after V lost 0 bases and J lost 10 bases. CDR1 SGDLS and CDR2 YYNGEE come from the germline V gene. The sequencing sample was made of PBMCs or a T cell subset sorted from them (not recorded which). The rearrangement links TRBV9 to TRBJ2-1, with 8 positions matching TRBD1. The source is an adult woman who had mild COVID-19 (a few samples of this study predate the infection). Cell type and time point are not known. The CDR3 loop is CASSVGQGPEQFF. CDR3 DNA sequence: TGTGCCAGCAGCGTAGGACAGGGGCCAGAGCAGTTCTTC.